The rows below give T cell receptor beta chains drawn from one sample of a study of T-cell reconstitution after alpha-beta-depleted transplantation in children. TCRdb itself ran the PCR reads through MiXCR, one entry per CDR3 protein. Altogether approximately 300,000 distinct CDR3 sequences are present, around 10% being singletons, with the ten largest covering roughly a quarter. Here the sequenced sample was peripheral blood, taken 180 days after TCRalphabeta/CD19-depleted stem cell transplant. These receptors originate from a male patient aged 2-15 years who had a stem cell transplant for chronic granulomatous disease, so the T cells may come from the graft donor. CDR3s include the opening cysteine and the closing phenylalanine or tryptophan. D genes are given only for firm matches. Where a row states a size, it is once, few, many or the class of an expanded clone; other rows omit it.

>TRBJ2-1|TRBV9|-|many
CASSVNSRNEQFF
TGTGCCAGCAGCGTAAATAGTCGGAATGAGCAGTTCTTC
>TRBJ1-2|TRBV5-6|TRBD1|many
CASSWGRGTGVNYGYTF
TGTGCCAGCAGCTGGGGCCGCGGGACAGGGGTCAACTATGGCTACACCTTC
>TRBJ2-7|TRBV7-9|-|many
CASSSRRGGPYEQYF
TGTGCCAGCAGCTCCCGGAGAGGGGGGCCCTACGAGCAGTACTTC
>TRBJ2-5|TRBV7-2|TRBD2|few
CASRLDRGGQETQYF
TGTGCCAGCAGACTAGACCGGGGGGGCCAAGAGACCCAGTACTTC
>TRBJ2-7|TRBV12-3/TRBV12-4|-|-
CASTSITSTNYEPYF
TGTGCCAGCACCTCTATAACCAGTACCAACTACGAGCCGTACTTC
>TRBJ2-3|TRBV29-1|-|many
CSEQGLGDTQYF
TGCAGCGAGCAGGGGTTAGGAGATACGCAGTATTTT
>TRBJ2-3|TRBV7-2|TRBD2|many
CASSLALAGGLTDTQYF
TGTGCCAGCAGCTTAGCGCTAGCGGGAGGGCTCACAGATACGCAGTATTTT
>TRBJ2-3|TRBV20-1|-|many
CSASPGTPSSTDTQYF
TGCAGTGCTAGCCCCGGGACACCAAGTAGCACAGATACGCAGTATTTT
>TRBJ2-5|TRBV5-1|-|many
CASSWGGRRETQYF
TGCGCCAGCAGCTGGGGCGGTAGGCGAGAGACCCAGTACTTC
>TRBJ2-7|TRBV19|TRBD1|once
CASSTREDRYEQYF
TGTGCCAGTAGTACAAGAGAGGACAGGTACGAGCAGTACTTC
>TRBJ2-5|TRBV7-3|TRBD1|many
CASSLTLDRGARETQYF
TGTGCCAGCAGCTTAACATTAGACAGGGGCGCAAGGGAGACCCAGTACTTC